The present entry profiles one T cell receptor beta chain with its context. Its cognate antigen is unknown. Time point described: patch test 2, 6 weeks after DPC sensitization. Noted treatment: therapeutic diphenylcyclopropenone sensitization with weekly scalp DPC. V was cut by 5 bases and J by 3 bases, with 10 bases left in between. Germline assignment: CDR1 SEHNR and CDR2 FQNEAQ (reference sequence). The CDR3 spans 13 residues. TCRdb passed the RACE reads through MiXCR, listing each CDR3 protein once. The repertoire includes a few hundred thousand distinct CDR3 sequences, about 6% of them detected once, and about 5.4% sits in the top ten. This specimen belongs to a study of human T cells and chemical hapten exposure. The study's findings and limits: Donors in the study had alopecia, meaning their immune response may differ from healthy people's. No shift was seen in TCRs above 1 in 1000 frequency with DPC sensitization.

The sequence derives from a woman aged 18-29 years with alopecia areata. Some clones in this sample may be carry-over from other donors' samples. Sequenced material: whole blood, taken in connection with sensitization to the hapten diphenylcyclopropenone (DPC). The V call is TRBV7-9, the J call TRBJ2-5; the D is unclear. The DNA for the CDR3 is TGTGCCAGCAGCGGACGGGCAGAAGAGACCCAGTACTTC. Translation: CASSGRAEETQYF.